This T cell receptor beta chain was sequenced for a study of cytomegalovirus exposure and HLA in healthy donors. Study-level points and caveats: Across all donors, roughly uniform sequencing depth was an assumption of the presence/absence analyses. A later analysis reported that several of the most significant clusters appeared to be linked to common viral pathogens, among them Epstein-Barr virus.

Turning to this clone: Antigen: not known.

CDR3 length: 11 residues. In germline, CDR1 is SQVTM, CDR2 ANQGSEA. The PCR had 60 Vbeta and 13 Jbeta primers. The assay was immunoSEQ multiplex PCR, and TCRdb's table has in-frame clones only and misses some. The sample contains 150,000 to 200,000 clones, 73% of which appear only once. The chain has TRBV29-1 and TRBJ1-2; D is unclear. The source of this sequence is a woman aged 30 to 39 in good health and CMV-seronegative. Source material: PBMCs. CDR3 in DNA: TGCAGTTCTGGCCAGTCTGTTGGCTACACCTTC. This translates into CSSGQSVGYTF.